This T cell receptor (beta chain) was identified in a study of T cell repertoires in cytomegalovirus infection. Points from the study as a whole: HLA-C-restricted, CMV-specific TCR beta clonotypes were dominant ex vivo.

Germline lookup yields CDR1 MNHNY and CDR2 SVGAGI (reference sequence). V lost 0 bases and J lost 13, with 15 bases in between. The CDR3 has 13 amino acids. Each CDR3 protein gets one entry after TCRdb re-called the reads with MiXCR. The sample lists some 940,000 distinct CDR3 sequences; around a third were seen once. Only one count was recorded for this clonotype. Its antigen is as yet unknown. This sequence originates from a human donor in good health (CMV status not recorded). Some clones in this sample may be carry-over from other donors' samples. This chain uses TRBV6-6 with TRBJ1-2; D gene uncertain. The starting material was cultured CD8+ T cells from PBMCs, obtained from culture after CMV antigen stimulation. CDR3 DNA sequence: TGTGCCAGCAGTTACTCTCCTAAGGAAGCAGCCACCTTC. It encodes CASSYSPKEAATF.